This T cell receptor beta chain was captured by sequencing in a study of blood T cell repertoires in COVID-19. Per the original methods: It was from reference gene primer amplification that nucleated cell counts were estimated. Clones were read by immunoSEQ multiplex PCR, and TCRdb kept only the in-frame ones, dropping some. That table furnishes V, J and clone size, whereas the DNA furnished D and trimming. Of tens of thousands of clones in the sample, about 84% are singletons; the top ten hold about 3%. This TCR was recovered from a man in his 70s with COVID-19, enrolled during active disease. Sequencing was carried out using peripheral blood.

CDR3 nucleotides: TGTGCCAGCAGCTTAGGTACAGGGGCCACAGATACGCAGTATTTT. Protein: CASSLGTGATDTQYF. The rearrangement joins TRBV7-6 to TRBJ2-3; 7 nucleotides match TRBD1. J lost 2 bases, V lost 1 base, and 3 bases had no gene match. Germline V lookup: CDR1 SGHVS, CDR2 FNYEAQ. This CDR3 is 15 amino acids long.